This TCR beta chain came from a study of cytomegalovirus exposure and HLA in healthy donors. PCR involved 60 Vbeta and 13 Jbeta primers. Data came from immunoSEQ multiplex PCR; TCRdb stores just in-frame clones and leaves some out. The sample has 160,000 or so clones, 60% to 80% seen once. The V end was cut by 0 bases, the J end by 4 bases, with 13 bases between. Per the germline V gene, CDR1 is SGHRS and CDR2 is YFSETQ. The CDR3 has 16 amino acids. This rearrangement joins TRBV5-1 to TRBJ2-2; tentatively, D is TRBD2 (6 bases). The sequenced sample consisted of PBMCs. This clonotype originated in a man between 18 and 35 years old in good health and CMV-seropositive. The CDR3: CASSLGKVSGTGELFF. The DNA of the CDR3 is TGCGCCAGCAGCTTGGGGAAAGTTAGCGGCACCGGGGAGCTGTTTTTT.